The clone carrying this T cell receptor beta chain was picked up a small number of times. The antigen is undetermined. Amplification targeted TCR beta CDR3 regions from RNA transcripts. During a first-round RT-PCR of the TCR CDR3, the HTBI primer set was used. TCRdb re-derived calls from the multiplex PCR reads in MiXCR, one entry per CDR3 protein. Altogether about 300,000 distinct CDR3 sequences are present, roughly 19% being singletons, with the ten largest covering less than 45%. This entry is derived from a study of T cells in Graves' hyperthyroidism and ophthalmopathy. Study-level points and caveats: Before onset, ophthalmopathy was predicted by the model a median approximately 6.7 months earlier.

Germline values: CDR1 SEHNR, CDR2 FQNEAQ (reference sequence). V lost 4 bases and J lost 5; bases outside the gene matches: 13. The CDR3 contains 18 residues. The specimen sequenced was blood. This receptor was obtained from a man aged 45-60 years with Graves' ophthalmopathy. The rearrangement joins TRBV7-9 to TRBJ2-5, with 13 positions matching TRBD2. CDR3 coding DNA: TGTGCCAGCAGCTCATCGCCGGGACTAGCGGGATCAGAGGAGACCCAGTACTTC. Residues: CASSSSPGLAGSEETQYF. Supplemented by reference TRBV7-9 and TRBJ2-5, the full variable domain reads DTGVSQNPRHKITKRGQNVTFRCDPISEHNRLYWYRQTLGQGPEFLTYFQNEAQLEKSRLLSDRFSAERPKGSFSTLEIQRTEQGDSAMYLCASSSSPGLAGSEETQYFGPGTRLLVL.